This record covers a single T cell receptor beta chain. Its matching antigen is unknown. This entry is derived from a study of vaccination and CD4 T cells after COVID-19. Specified treatment: roughly ten-day PBMC culture with coronavirus spike peptide pools or control peptides (ViraFEST assay). Cultured CD4+ T cell DNA was sequenced using the Oncomine TCR Beta short-read assay. From the PCR reads, TCRdb called clonotypes with MiXCR, one entry per CDR3 protein. The sample includes 23,000 or so distinct CDR3 sequences, roughly 62% of them seen just once. Deletions cut 8 bases from V and 9 bases from J, with 14 bases between. The length of the CDR3 is 13 residues. Germline CDR1 and CDR2: SGHVS and FQNEAQ.

The clonotype was recovered from a human donor who received a COVID-19 vaccine. This sequence joins TRBV7-8 and TRBJ1-6; tentative D call: TRBD1 (5 bases). The specimen comprised CD4+ T cells from blood, cultured in vitro, sampled after SARS-CoV-2 vaccination. The CDR3 nucleotides read TGTGCCAGCGCGGCAGGGCCAAGTTCACCCCTCCACTTT. The encoded protein is CASAAGPSSPLHF.